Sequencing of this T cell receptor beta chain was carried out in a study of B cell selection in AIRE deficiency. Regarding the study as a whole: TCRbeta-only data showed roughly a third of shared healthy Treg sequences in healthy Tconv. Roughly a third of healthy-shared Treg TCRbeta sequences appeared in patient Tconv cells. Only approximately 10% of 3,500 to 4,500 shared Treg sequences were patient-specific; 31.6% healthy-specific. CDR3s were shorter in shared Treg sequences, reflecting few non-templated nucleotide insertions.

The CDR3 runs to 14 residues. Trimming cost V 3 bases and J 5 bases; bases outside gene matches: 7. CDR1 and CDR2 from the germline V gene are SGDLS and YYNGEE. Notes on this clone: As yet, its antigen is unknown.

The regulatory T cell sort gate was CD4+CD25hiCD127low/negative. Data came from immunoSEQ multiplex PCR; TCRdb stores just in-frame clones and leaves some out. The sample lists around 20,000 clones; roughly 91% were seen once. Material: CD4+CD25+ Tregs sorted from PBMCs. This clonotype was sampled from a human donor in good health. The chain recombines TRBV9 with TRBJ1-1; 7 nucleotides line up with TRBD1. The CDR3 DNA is TGTGCCAGCAGCGCTAACAGGGGAAATACTGAAGCTTTCTTT. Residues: CASSANRGNTEAFF.